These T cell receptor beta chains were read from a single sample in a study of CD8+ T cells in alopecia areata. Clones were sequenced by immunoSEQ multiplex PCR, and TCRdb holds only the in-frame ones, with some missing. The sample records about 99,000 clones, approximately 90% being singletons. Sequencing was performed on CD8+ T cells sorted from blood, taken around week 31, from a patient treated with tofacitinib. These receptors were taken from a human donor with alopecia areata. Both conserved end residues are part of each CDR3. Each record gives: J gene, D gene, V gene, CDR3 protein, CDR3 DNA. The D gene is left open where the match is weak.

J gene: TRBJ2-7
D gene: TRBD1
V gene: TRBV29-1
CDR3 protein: CSVEDPDRGTYEQYF
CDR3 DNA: TGCAGCGTTGAAGATCCGGACAGGGGGACGTACGAGCAGTACTTC

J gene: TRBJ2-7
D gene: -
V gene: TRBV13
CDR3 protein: CASSFEGDEQYF
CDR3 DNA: TGTGCCAGCAGCTTCGAAGGGGACGAGCAGTACTTC

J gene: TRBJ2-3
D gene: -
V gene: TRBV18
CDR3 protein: CASSPGADSAEDTQYF
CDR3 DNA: TGTGCCAGCTCACCAGGGGCCGATAGCGCTGAAGATACGCAGTATTTT

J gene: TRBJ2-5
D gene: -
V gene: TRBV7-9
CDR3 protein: CASSPGQSETQYF
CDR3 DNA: TGTGCCAGCAGCCCGGGACAATCAGAGACCCAGTACTTC

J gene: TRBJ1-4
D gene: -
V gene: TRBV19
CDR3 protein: CASSRGRGLEIGSNEKLFF
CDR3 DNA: TGTGCCAGTAGTCGCGGACGAGGTTTGGAGATCGGCTCTAATGAAAAACTGTTTTTT

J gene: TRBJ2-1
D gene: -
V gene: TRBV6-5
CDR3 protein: CASKTGLDYNEQFF
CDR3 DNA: TGTGCCAGCAAAACGGGACTGGATTACAATGAGCAGTTCTTC

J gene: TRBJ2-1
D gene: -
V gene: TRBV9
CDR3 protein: CAGSDGTRNEQFF
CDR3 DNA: TGTGCCGGCAGCGACGGGACTCGCAATGAGCAGTTCTTC

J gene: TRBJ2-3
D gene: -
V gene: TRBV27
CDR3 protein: CASSSPDRSTDTQYF
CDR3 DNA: TGTGCCAGCAGTTCACCCGACAGGAGCACAGATACGCAGTATTTT

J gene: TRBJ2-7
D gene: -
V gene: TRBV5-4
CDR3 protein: CASSSEGQAGVDDF
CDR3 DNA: TGTGCCAGCAGCTCGGAGGGACAGGCGGGGGTGGATGACTTC

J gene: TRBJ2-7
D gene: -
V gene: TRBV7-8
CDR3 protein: CVSSLGDTYEQYF
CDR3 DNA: TGTGTCAGCAGCTTAGGGGACACCTACGAGCAGTACTTC

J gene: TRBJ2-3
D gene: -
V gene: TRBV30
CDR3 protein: CAWSVEVGITDTQYF
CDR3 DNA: TGTGCCTGGAGTGTTGAGGTGGGAATCACAGATACGCAGTATTTT

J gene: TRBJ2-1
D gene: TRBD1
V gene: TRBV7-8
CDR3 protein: CASSLDVTGGGNEQFF
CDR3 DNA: TGTGCCAGCAGCTTAGACGTGACAGGGGGCGGGAATGAGCAGTTCTTC

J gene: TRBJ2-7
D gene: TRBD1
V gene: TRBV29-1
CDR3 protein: CSVEGEGTGIYEQYF
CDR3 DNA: TGCAGCGTTGAAGGGGAAGGGACAGGGATCTACGAGCAGTACTTC

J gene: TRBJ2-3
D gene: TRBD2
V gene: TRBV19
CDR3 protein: CASSTLAGSTDTQYF
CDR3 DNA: TGTGCCAGTAGTACCCTAGCGGGCTCCACAGATACGCAGTATTTT

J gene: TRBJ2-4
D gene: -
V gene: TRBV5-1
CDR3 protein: CASSPDSQNIQYF
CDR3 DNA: TGCGCCAGCAGCCCGGACAGCCAAAACATTCAGTACTTC

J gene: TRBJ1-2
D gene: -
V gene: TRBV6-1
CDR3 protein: CASSEGTESYGYTF
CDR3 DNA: TGTGCCAGCAGTGAAGGAACAGAAAGCTATGGCTACACCTTC

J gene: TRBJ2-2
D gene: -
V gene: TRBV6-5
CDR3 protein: CASTLGAEGTGELFF
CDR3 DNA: TGTGCCAGCACCCTTGGGGCAGAAGGCACCGGGGAGCTGTTTTTT

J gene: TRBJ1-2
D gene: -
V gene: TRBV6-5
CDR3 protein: CASNGPRGYGYTF
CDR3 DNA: TGTGCCAGCAATGGTCCCCGAGGGTACGGCTACACCTTC

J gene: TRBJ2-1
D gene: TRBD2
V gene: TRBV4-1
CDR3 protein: CASSQTSGNVVEQFF
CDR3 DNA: TGCGCCAGCAGCCAAACTAGCGGGAATGTAGTTGAGCAGTTCTTC

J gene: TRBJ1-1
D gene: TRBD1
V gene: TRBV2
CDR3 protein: CASSDTGATEAFF
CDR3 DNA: TGTGCCAGCAGCGATACAGGGGCCACTGAAGCTTTCTTT

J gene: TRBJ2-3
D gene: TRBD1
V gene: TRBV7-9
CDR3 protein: CASSHQTGGIADTQYF
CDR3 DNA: TGTGCCAGCAGCCATCAGACAGGGGGCATTGCAGATACGCAGTATTTT

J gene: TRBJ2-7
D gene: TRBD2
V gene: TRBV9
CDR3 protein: CASSPAGAGGTYEQYF
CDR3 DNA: TGTGCCAGCAGCCCTGCTGGAGCGGGGGGAACCTACGAGCAGTACTTC